Each of the 26 T cell receptor beta chains below was sequenced from the same sample in a study of cytomegalovirus exposure and HLA in healthy donors. The PCR ran on 60 Vbeta and 13 Jbeta primers. Sequenced by immunoSEQ multiplex PCR; TCRdb stores in-frame clones only, minus some. The data show 150,000 to 200,000 clones, with around 68% seen just once and around 2.9% held by the top ten. Sample: PBMCs. The receptors were gathered from a man aged 40-49 years in good health and CMV-seronegative.

This sequence joins TRBV14 and TRBJ2-1, with 10 bases identical to TRBD2. CDR3 length: 15 residues. The germline V gene has CDR1 SGHDN and CDR2 FVKESK. V dropped 4 bases and J dropped 10; count of bases not matched to a gene: 10. DNA for the CDR3: TGTGCCAGCAGCCCCTGGATAGCGGGAGGAGGGGAGCAGTTCTTC. This gives the protein CASSPWIAGGGEQFF. The full variable domain, with the rest looked up from reference TRBV14 and TRBJ2-1, is EAGVTQFPSHSVIEKGQTVTLRCDPISGHDNLYWYRRVMGKEIKFLLHFVKESKQDESGMPNNRFLAERTGGTYSTLKVQPAELEDSGVYFCASSPWIAGGGEQFFGPGTRLTVL.

This clone turned up a few times. The V gene is TRBV9, the J gene TRBJ1-1, with D uncertain. This CDR3 has 13 residues. The germline gives CDR1 SGDLS, CDR2 YYNGEE. The V and J ends lost 2 bases and 1 base respectively, with 6 bases between them. For the CDR3, the DNA is TGTGCCAGCAGCGTGGGAGAGAACACTGAAGCTTTCTTT. Protein: CASSVGENTEAFF.

The genes are TRBV25-1 and TRBJ2-7; 7 bases map to TRBD1. V was pared by 4 bases and J by 3 bases, with 6 bases of the junction left unmatched. Germline V gene lookup returns CDR1 MGHDK and CDR2 SYGVNS. The CDR3 runs to 14 residues. CDR3 residues: CASSVSTGFYEQYF. DNA of the CDR3: TGTGCCAGCAGTGTGTCGACAGGGTTCTACGAGCAGTACTTC.

The gene calls are TRBV6-1 and TRBJ2-7, with TRBD1 matching over 10 bases. The germline V gene encodes CDR1 MNHNS and CDR2 SASEGT. The CDR3 loop spans 15 amino acids. V shed 6 bases, J shed 1 base, and the junction held 6 bases outside the gene matches. The CDR3 region has the DNA TGTGCCAGCAGACCCGGGACAGGGGAATCCTACGAGCAGTACTTC. Residues: CASRPGTGESYEQYF.

The genes are TRBV5-8 and TRBJ1-1; D gene ambiguous. The germline CDR1 and CDR2 sequences are SGHTS and YDEGEE. The CDR3 sequence is 13 residues long. Trimming removed 1 base at V and 2 bases at J, with 6 bases between. For the CDR3, the DNA is TGTGCCAGCAGCTTGAACTTAAACACTGAAGCTTTCTTT. Its translation: CASSLNLNTEAFF.

This sequence joins TRBV2 and TRBJ2-1; TRBD1 might be the D (6 bases). Germline CDR1 is SNHLY and CDR2 is FYNNEI. The CDR3 is 16 residues long. V lost 0 bases and J 2 bases, leaving 11 bases between the germline ends. The chain's CDR3 is CASSEAPGGPYNEQFF. The CDR3 nucleotides read TGTGCCAGCAGTGAAGCGCCTGGGGGCCCCTACAATGAGCAGTTCTTC.

The chain combines TRBV4-1 with TRBJ2-7; maybe TRBD1 (5 bases). V was shortened by 4 bases and J by 0 bases, with 13 bases between the two germline ends. Germline CDR1 is MGHRA and CDR2 is YSYEKL. This CDR3 has 15 residues. CDR3 loop: CASSLDDSPSYEQYF. CDR3 nucleotides: TGCGCCAGCAGCCTAGACGACAGTCCCTCCTACGAGCAGTACTTC.

The sample holds a few counts of this clone. CDR3 nucleotide sequence: TGTGCCTGGAGCCAAAGCGGGGGGGCGGCAGATACGCAGTATTTT. Translation gives CAWSQSGGAADTQYF. The chain recombines TRBV30 with TRBJ2-3, with TRBD2 matching 10 bases. Germline assignment: CDR1 GTSNPN and CDR2 SVGIG (reference sequence). The V gene end was trimmed by 3 bases and the J gene end by 4 bases; junction bases not matched to a gene: 7. This CDR3 spans 15 amino acids.

The rearrangement joins TRBV9 to TRBJ2-7, with 12 bases lining up with TRBD1. Germline values: CDR1 SGDLS, CDR2 YYNGEE. This CDR3 comprises 14 residues. Germline trimming cut 3 bases from V and 6 bases from J; bases unmatched to any gene: 4. The CDR3 spells CASSEGQGASEQYF. The CDR3 DNA reads TGTGCCAGCAGCGAGGGACAGGGGGCTAGCGAGCAGTACTTC.

Worth noting for this clone: The junction departs from germline at one end; a sequencing error may be responsible. The chain combines TRBV7-9 with TRBJ2-2; 7 nucleotides align to TRBD1. This CDR3 is built from 14 residues. Germline CDR1 and CDR2: SEHNR and FQNEAQ (reference sequence). CDR3 sequence: CSSRRDSNTGELFF. The DNA of the CDR3 is TGTTCCAGCAGACGGGACAGCAACACCGGGGAGCTGTTTTTT.

This clone was counted between two and nine times. The V gene is TRBV2, the J gene TRBJ1-6, with no clear D. V lost 7 bases and J lost 0, with 10 bases in between. The CDR3 sequence is 15 residues long. The germline gives CDR1 SNHLY, CDR2 FYNNEI. CDR3 in DNA: TGTGCCAGCAATCTAGGAAGCTCCTATAATTCACCCCTCCACTTT. Translating gives CASNLGSSYNSPLHF.

This clone was seen a handful of times. V usage is TRBV15 and J usage is TRBJ1-2; D perhaps matches TRBD1 (5 bases). Germline V gives CDR1 LNHNV, CDR2 YYDKDF (reference sequence). This CDR3 contains 14 residues. V lost 3 bases and J lost 4, with 12 bases in between. In DNA, the CDR3 is TGTGCCACCAGCAGTCCCAGGGAGGGCTATGGCTACACCTTC. This translates into CATSSPREGYGYTF.

The chain couples TRBV5-8 to TRBJ2-5; a possible D gene is TRBD1 (6 bases). Trimming shortened V by 4 bases and J by 2 bases, and 12 bases separated the two germline ends. Per the germline V gene, CDR1 is SGHTS and CDR2 is YDEGEE. This CDR3 has 14 amino acids. The CDR3, as DNA: TGTGCCAGCAGCAAACGACAGGTGCAAGAGACCCAGTACTTC. Residues: CASSKRQVQETQYF.

The chain carries TRBV4-2 and TRBJ2-5; the D gene is possibly TRBD2 (6 bases). The J call may be incorrect, as the DNA end agrees better with TRBJ2-7. Germline lookup yields CDR1 LGHNA and CDR2 YNFKEQ. The CDR3 is 15 residues long. The CDR3 is CASSQDPSDHYEQYF. The CDR3, as DNA: TGTGCCAGCAGCCAAGATCCTAGCGACCACTACGAGCAGTACTTC.

This clone has only a few counts. The chain uses TRBV5-8 and TRBJ2-3; 7 nucleotides match TRBD1. The CDR3 totals 15 residues. The V gene's germline CDR1 is SGHTS and CDR2 YDEGEE. The V and J ends lost 0 bases and 4 bases, in that order; junction bases with no gene match: 5. The CDR3 protein is CASSLGQGPPDTQYF. In DNA form, the CDR3 reads TGTGCCAGCAGCTTGGGACAGGGCCCCCCAGATACGCAGTATTTT.

The chain uses TRBV5-1 and TRBJ2-3, with 9 positions matching TRBD1. The CDR3 runs to 16 residues. Germline CDR1 is SGHRS and CDR2 is YFSETQ. The J segment lost 3 bases and the V segment lost 7 bases, leaving 12 bases of the junction unmatched. The CDR3 sequence is CASAGTGSSGTDTQYF. The CDR3 nucleotides read TGCGCCAGCGCAGGGACAGGGTCCTCGGGAACAGATACGCAGTATTTT.

V gene TRBV5-6 combines with J gene TRBJ2-5; 9 nucleotides match TRBD1. The J segment lost 5 bases and the V segment lost 4 bases, leaving 3 bases of the junction unmatched. The CDR3 extends over 13 amino acids. Per the germline V gene, CDR1 is SGHDT and CDR2 is YYEEEE. In DNA, the CDR3 is TGTGCCAGCAGCCGGGACAGGGAGGAGACCCAGTACTTC. Translation gives CASSRDREETQYF.

The chain has TRBV5-1 and TRBJ2-3; D ambiguous. V shed 0 bases and J shed 0 bases, with 8 bases lying between them. The CDR3 spans 15 residues. Germline V lookup: CDR1 SGHRS, CDR2 YFSETQ. CDR3 DNA sequence: TGCGCCAGCAGCTTGGCCCTTACTAGCACAGATACGCAGTATTTT. Translation: CASSLALTSTDTQYF.

The V and J genes are TRBV10-2 and TRBJ2-7; TRBD1 matches at 8 bases. Looked up from germline, CDR1 is WSHSY and CDR2 is SAAADI. The CDR3 contains 15 residues. With 7 bases clipped from V and 5 bases from J, the junction kept 13 bases outside the gene matches. The CDR3 loop reads CASKTSDREVNEQYF. The DNA of the CDR3 is TGCGCCAGCAAGACATCGGACAGGGAAGTGAACGAGCAGTACTTC.

V gene TRBV7-9 combines with J gene TRBJ2-3; D is ambiguous. Per the germline V gene, CDR1 is SEHNR and CDR2 is FQNEAQ (reference sequence). The CDR3 loop spans 15 amino acids. V dropped 2 bases and J dropped 0 bases, with 9 bases sitting between them. The CDR3 loop reads CASSLKVASTDTQYF. The CDR3, as DNA: TGTGCCAGCAGCTTAAAGGTAGCTAGCACAGATACGCAGTATTTT.

V and J are TRBV30 and TRBJ1-5; the match to TRBD1 covers 11 bases. With 4 bases clipped from V and 2 bases from J, the junction kept 7 bases outside the gene matches. Germline V gives CDR1 GTSNPN, CDR2 SVGIG (reference sequence). The CDR3 extends over 16 amino acids. The CDR3 nucleotides read TGTGCCTGGACCAGGGACAGGGGGACGGGCAATCAGCCCCAGCATTTT. Translation: CAWTRDRGTGNQPQHF.

The J gene is TRBJ1-5, the V gene TRBV18; D unresolved. Germline-derived CDR1 and CDR2 are KGHSH and LQKENI. The CDR3 contains 14 residues. V was trimmed by 3 bases and J by 9 bases, leaving 15 bases between them. The CDR3 protein is CASSPDAYSRPQHF. CDR3 nucleotide sequence: TGTGCCAGCTCACCCGACGCATACAGTCGGCCCCAGCATTTT.

This clone showed up just a few times. The J gene is TRBJ2-3, the V gene TRBV7-9; 8 bases fit TRBD2. The CDR3 has 14 residues. The ends lost 4 bases at V and 5 bases at J; junction bases unmatched: 5. Looked up from germline, CDR1 is SEHNR and CDR2 is FQNEAQ (reference sequence). In DNA form, the CDR3 reads TGTGCCAGCAGCTACCCAGCGGGGGAAGATACGCAGTATTTT. Translation: CASSYPAGEDTQYF.

The chain combines TRBV11-3 with TRBJ1-1, with a weak D call TRBD1 (5 bases). CDR3 length: 13 residues. Trimming removed 3 bases from V and 4 bases from J, with 9 bases in between. Germline loops: CDR1 SGHNT, CDR2 YENEEA. CDR3 protein: CASSLEGSTEAFF. The CDR3 DNA reads as TGTGCCAGCAGCTTGGAGGGGTCCACTGAAGCTTTCTTT.

The chain has TRBV15 and TRBJ1-5; D is perhaps TRBD1 (6 bases). There are 19 residues in the CDR3. From germline, CDR1 is LNHNV and CDR2 YYDKDF (reference sequence). V was clipped by 1 base and J by 4 bases, with 23 bases between them. The CDR3 DNA reads TGTGCCACCAGCAGAGGTTTTGAGGGGGGGAAGGGATCGAATCAGCCCCAGCATTTT. Residues: CATSRGFEGGKGSNQPQHF.

The chain uses TRBV10-3 and TRBJ1-2, with 10 bases fitting TRBD1. The germline V gene encodes CDR1 ENHRY and CDR2 SYGVKD. The ends lost 0 bases at V and 4 bases at J; junction bases unmatched: 2. The CDR3 consists of 15 residues. As DNA, the CDR3 is TGTGCCATCAGTGAGTCGACAGGGGGCTCCTATGGCTACACCTTC. Protein sequence: CAISESTGGSYGYTF.